This is a list of T cell receptor beta chains from one sample in a study of shared clonotypes between healthy human individuals. Some clones are missing from TCRdb's copy, which holds only in-frame ones; the method was immunoSEQ multiplex PCR. The top ten clones hold around 1.4% of a sample with about 1 million clones, roughly 70% of them seen once. Material for sequencing was memory CD4+ T cells sorted from blood. Receptors were obtained from a man between 18 and 29 years old in good health. The CDR3 runs from the conserved cysteine through the conserved F or W. D genes are given only for firm matches. Not every row has a clone size; where given, it reads once, few, many or a size class.

J,D,V,size,CDR3,DNA
TRBJ1-5,NA,TRBV18,NA,CASSPSGDYQPQHF,TGTGCCAGCTCACCATCAGGGGACTATCAGCCCCAGCATTTT
TRBJ2-2,NA,TRBV9,NA,CASSGRQNTGELFF,TGTGCCAGCAGCGGGCGACAGAACACCGGGGAGCTGTTTTTT
TRBJ2-7,NA,TRBV15,NA,CATSRDGGIGSLDEQYF,TGTGCCACCAGCAGAGACGGGGGAATAGGGAGTTTAGACGAGCAGTACTTC
TRBJ2-2,NA,TRBV6-1,NA,CASPGRLNTGELFF,TGTGCCAGCCCTGGACGGCTGAACACCGGGGAGCTGTTTTTT
TRBJ1-1,NA,TRBV28,NA,CASSLKGGPYEAFF,TGTGCCAGCAGTTTAAAGGGGGGGCCTTATGAAGCTTTCTTT
TRBJ2-7,TRBD1,TRBV6-1,NA,CASSRDRDYEQYF,TGTGCCAGCAGTCGTGACAGGGACTACGAGCAGTACTTC
TRBJ1-1,NA,TRBV6-5,once,CASRLYSLAFF,TGTGCCAGCAGGCTGTACTCGCTAGCTTTCTTT
TRBJ2-6,NA,TRBV27,NA,CASSLSFSGANVLTF,TGTGCCAGCAGTTTATCTTTCTCTGGGGCCAACGTCCTGACTTTC
TRBJ1-5,NA,TRBV30,NA,CAWSRQDNQPQHF,TGTGCCTGGAGTAGGCAGGACAATCAGCCCCAGCATTTT
TRBJ1-4,NA,TRBV5-6,NA,CASSSMGGDEKLFF,TGTGCCAGCAGCTCCATGGGGGGTGACGAAAAACTGTTTTTT
TRBJ1-1,TRBD1,TRBV29-1,NA,CSARSLKDRVTPEAFF,TGCAGCGCTAGAAGTTTAAAGGACAGGGTAACCCCTGAAGCTTTCTTT
TRBJ1-2,NA,TRBV5-6,NA,CASSPFSAGITVKGYTF,TGTGCCAGCAGCCCCTTCTCAGCGGGGATCACCGTAAAAGGCTACACCTTC
TRBJ2-1,TRBD1,TRBV5-1,NA,CASSGKGATYNEQFF,TGCGCCAGCAGCGGGAAGGGGGCTACCTACAATGAGCAGTTCTTC
TRBJ2-3,NA,TRBV7-3,NA,CASSLGGASPTDTQYF,TGTGCCAGCAGCTTAGGGGGGGCCTCTCCCACAGATACGCAGTATTTT
TRBJ2-5,NA,TRBV2,NA,CASSVLPGETQYF,TGTGCCAGCAGTGTGCTTCCAGGAGAGACCCAGTACTTC
TRBJ1-4,TRBD1,TRBV11-2,once,CASSLDPTGGLEKLFF,TGTGCCAGCAGCTTAGATCCGACAGGGGGTTTGGAAAAACTGTTTTTT
TRBJ2-1,TRBD1,TRBV10-3,NA,CAIMRQGRNNEQFF,TGTGCCATCATGAGACAGGGAAGGAACAATGAGCAGTTCTTC
TRBJ2-2,NA,TRBV4-3,NA,CASSQESSDTGELFF,TGCGCCAGCAGCCAAGAGAGCTCGGACACCGGGGAGCTGTTTTTT
TRBJ2-1,NA,TRBV20-1,NA,CRVKEQFF,TGCAGGGTAAAGGAGCAGTTCTTC
TRBJ1-2,TRBD1,TRBV2,NA,CASRERQGRGYTF,TGTGCCAGCAGGGAAAGACAGGGGCGCGGCTACACCTTC
TRBJ1-2,NA,TRBV7-9,few,CASSPGAGYGYTF,TGTGCCAGCAGCCCAGGGGCGGGTTATGGCTACACCTTC
TRBJ2-7,NA,TRBV21-1,NA,CASSTPRSYEQYF,TGTGCCAGCAGCACCCCCCGGTCCTACGAGCAGTACTTC
TRBJ2-7,NA,TRBV5-1,NA,CASSPGPTSYEQYF,TGCGCCAGCAGCCCCGGGCCTACCTCCTACGAGCAGTACTTC
TRBJ2-2,TRBD1,TRBV27,NA,CASSLSGQSYTGELFF,TGTGCCAGCAGTTTATCGGGACAGAGCTACACCGGGGAGCTGTTTTTT
TRBJ2-5,NA,TRBV5-1,NA,CASSLDSGAIETQYF,TGCGCCAGCAGCTTGGATTCGGGGGCCATAGAGACCCAGTACTTC
TRBJ2-5,NA,TRBV9,NA,CASSVVLRGNQYF,TGTGCCAGCAGCGTAGTTCTGAGGGGGAACCAGTACTTC
TRBJ1-2,TRBD1,TRBV2,NA,CASRESGQANYGYTF,TGTGCCAGCAGGGAATCAGGACAGGCTAACTATGGCTACACCTTC
TRBJ2-1,NA,TRBV4-3,NA,CASSLQRSGANSYNEQFF,TGCGCCAGCAGCCTTCAGCGGTCGGGAGCCAACTCCTACAATGAGCAGTTCTTC
TRBJ1-2,NA,TRBV19,NA,CASSPSRFNYGYTF,TGTGCCAGTAGCCCCTCAAGGTTTAACTATGGCTACACCTTC
TRBJ2-2,NA,TRBV30,NA,CAWRPGPNTGELFF,TGTGCCTGGAGGCCGGGCCCGAACACCGGGGAGCTGTTTTTT